Below are 16 T cell receptor beta chains sequenced from a single sample in a study of lymphopenia after photon versus proton radiotherapy. Sequenced by immunoSEQ multiplex PCR; TCRdb stores in-frame clones only, minus some. The sample holds about 65,000 clones; about 87% are singletons and the top ten take 10% to 14%. Sample: peripheral blood, taken from a patient treated with proton-based radiotherapy. These receptors were obtained from a man older than 75 with esophageal cancer.

The chain is built from TRBV29-1 and TRBJ2-3; 12 bases line up with TRBD2. Per germline, CDR1 SQVTM and CDR2 ANQGSEA. This CDR3 contains 16 residues. After removal of 6 bases from V and 3 bases from J, the junction contained 10 bases not matched to a gene. The CDR3 DNA is TGCAGCGTGTCACTAGCGGGAGGCGATACGACAGATACGCAGTATTTT. Translated: CSVSLAGGDTTDTQYF.

The V call is TRBV9, the J call TRBJ1-5; 9 positions agree with TRBD1. CDR1 and CDR2 (germline): SGDLS, YYNGEE. There are 15 residues in the CDR3. Losses at the gene ends were 4 bases for V and 4 bases for J; bases not matched to a gene: 6. The CDR3 DNA sequence: TGTGCCAGCAGCCCCGACGGACAGGGGAATCAGCCCCAGCATTTT. This codes for CASSPDGQGNQPQHF.

The V call is TRBV4-3, the J call TRBJ2-5; a possible D gene is TRBD2 (5 bases). The CDR3 is made up of 17 amino acids. The V gene's germline CDR1 is LGHNA and CDR2 YSLEER. The V end lost 0 bases, the J end lost 2 bases, and 16 bases lay between the germline ends. The DNA for the CDR3 is TGCGCCAGCAGCCAAGATAGTAAGCGGCCCCTTCAAGAGACCCAGTACTTC. Its protein is CASSQDSKRPLQETQYF.

The chain recombines TRBV14 with TRBJ1-4; D gene uncertain. V was clipped by 0 bases and J by 1 base, with 6 bases between them. The CDR3 contains 15 residues. Per germline, CDR1 SGHDN and CDR2 FVKESK. The CDR3 sequence is CASSQDRITNEKLFF. Written as DNA, the CDR3 is TGTGCCAGCAGCCAAGATAGGATAACTAATGAAAAACTGTTTTTT.

The chain links TRBV7-8 to TRBJ2-7; D is perhaps TRBD1 or TRBD2 (5 bases each). This CDR3 has 16 residues. V was clipped by 5 bases and J by 4 bases, with 21 bases between them. Germline V gene sequence: CDR1 SGHVS, CDR2 FQNEAQ. The chain's CDR3 is CASSPRDLPTSYEQYF. For the CDR3, the DNA is TGTGCCAGCAGCCCCCGGGACCTGCCAACGAGTTACGAGCAGTACTTC.

CDR3 protein: CASSLGELNGYTF. CDR3 sequence (DNA): TGTGCCAGCAGCTTGGGGGAATTGAATGGCTACACCTTC. The rearrangement links TRBV5-5 to TRBJ1-2; D is unresolved. The CDR3 is 13 amino acids. CDR1 is SGHKS, CDR2 YYEKEE, per germline (reference sequence). Trimming cost V 0 bases and J 6 bases, with 9 bases left between them.

As to this clone: Sequence at one end of the junction differs from germline and may be a read error. This rearrangement joins TRBV7-7 to TRBJ1-6; D is ambiguous. CDR1 SSHAT and CDR2 FNYEAQ come from the germline V gene (reference sequence). This CDR3 region has 15 residues. CDR3 region: CASSLDRTANSPLHF. Here the CDR3 DNA reads TGTGCTAGCAGCTTAGACCGGACGGCCAATTCACCCCTCCACTTT.

J is TRBJ2-7 and V is TRBV19, with 9 positions matching TRBD2. Germline loops: CDR1 LNHDA, CDR2 SQIVND (reference sequence). The CDR3 is 14 residues long. The ends lost 3 bases at V and 0 bases at J; junction bases unmatched: 0. CDR3 bases: TGTGCCAGTAGTATGACTAGCGGCTCCTACGAGCAGTACTTC. This codes for CASSMTSGSYEQYF.

The V call is TRBV18, the J call TRBJ1-1; D remains ambiguous. The V end lost 3 bases, the J end lost 5 bases, and 7 bases lay between the germline ends. Germline CDR1 KGHSH, CDR2 LQKENI. CDR3 length: 12 amino acids. CDR3 nucleotide sequence: TGTGCCAGCTCACCTCTAGGAACTGAAGCTTTCTTT. Translated: CASSPLGTEAFF.

The chain uses TRBV2 and TRBJ1-6; D is ambiguous. Trimming shortened V by 1 base and J by 3 bases, and 4 bases separated the two germline ends. Germline CDR1 and CDR2: SNHLY and FYNNEI. The CDR3 length is 14 residues. CDR3 sequence (DNA): TGTGCCAGCAGTGAAGGGCTCTATAATTCACCCCTCCACTTT. Amino acid sequence: CASSEGLYNSPLHF. Full variable domain (rest looked up from reference TRBV2 and TRBJ1-6): EPEVTQTPSHQVTQMGQEVILRCVPISNHLYFYWYRQILGQKVEFLVSFYNNEISEKSEIFDDQFSVERPDGSNFTLKIRSTKLEDSAMYFCASSEGLYNSPLHFGNGTRLTVT.

The chain couples TRBV30 to TRBJ1-5; D remains unclear. The CDR3 is 13 amino acids. The V end lost 2 bases, the J end lost 1 base, and 6 bases lay between the germline ends. The V gene's germline CDR1 is GTSNPN and CDR2 SVGIG (reference sequence). The CDR3: CAWSLGSNQPQHF. The CDR3 bases are TGTGCCTGGAGTCTGGGCAGCAATCAGCCCCAGCATTTT.

The chain has TRBV7-2 and TRBJ1-2, with 7 positions matching TRBD1. The CDR3 has 13 residues. V shed 6 bases, J shed 4 bases, and the junction held 5 bases outside the gene matches. The V gene's germline CDR1 is SGHTA and CDR2 FQGNSA. The CDR3 region has the DNA TGTGCCAGCAGTTGGGGACAGTTCTATGGCTACACCTTC. Protein sequence: CASSWGQFYGYTF.

CDR3 DNA: TGTGCCAGCTCCCCCGATATGAAGCGTAGCACAGATACGCAGTATTTT. Its protein product is CASSPDMKRSTDTQYF. This sequence joins TRBV18 and TRBJ2-3; D is undetermined. The CDR3 covers 16 residues. Germline-derived CDR1 and CDR2 are KGHSH and LQKENI. Trimming cost V 6 bases and J 0 bases, with 16 bases left between them.

The J gene is TRBJ1-6, the V gene TRBV19; D gene uncertain. This CDR3 region has 12 residues. The germline gives CDR1 LNHDA, CDR2 SQIVND (reference sequence). Trimming left V 3 bases short and J 7 bases short, with 4 bases between. CDR3 nucleotide sequence: TGTGCCAGTAGTATGCCGAATTCACCCCTCCACTTT. Translating gives CASSMPNSPLHF.

The chain couples TRBV5-1 to TRBJ2-5; no clear D. TRBJ2-7 matches the DNA end more closely, so the J call is doubtful. Germline-derived CDR1 and CDR2 are SGHRS and YFSETQ. This CDR3 contains 12 residues. The CDR3 DNA is TGCGCCAGCAGCGAAAGCTCCTACGAGCAGTACTTC. Amino acid sequence: CASSESSYEQYF.

This chain connects TRBV7-2 to TRBJ2-1, with 7 bases aligning to TRBD2. Germline trimming cut 1 base from V and 6 bases from J; bases unmatched to any gene: 6. Per the germline V gene, CDR1 is SGHTA and CDR2 is FQGNSA. The CDR3 is 15 amino acids. The CDR3 DNA sequence: TGTGCCAGCAGCTTAGATGGAGGGGAGGGCAATGAGCAGTTCTTC. Its translation is CASSLDGGEGNEQFF.